The entry below describes one T cell receptor beta chain. These data are taken from a study of control samples from healthy donors and cancer patients. TCRdb keeps only in-frame clones here, not all; method: immunoSEQ multiplex PCR. Of 95,000 to 150,000 clones listed, about 87% are singletons. Sequencing was carried out using blood. This TCR was sampled from a man aged 55 to 70 in good health.

In DNA form, the CDR3 reads TGCGCCAGCAGTGAGTCTTCGACTAGCGGGGGGTCCCTTGTGTGCACAGATACGCAGTATTTT. Protein: CASSESSTSGGSLVCTDTQYF. This chain joins TRBV10-1 and TRBJ2-3, with 13 bases that match TRBD2. V lost 0 bases, J lost 1 base, and 13 bases stayed unmatched. The CDR3 runs 21 residues. Looked up from germline, CDR1 is WNHNN and CDR2 is SYGVQD (reference sequence).